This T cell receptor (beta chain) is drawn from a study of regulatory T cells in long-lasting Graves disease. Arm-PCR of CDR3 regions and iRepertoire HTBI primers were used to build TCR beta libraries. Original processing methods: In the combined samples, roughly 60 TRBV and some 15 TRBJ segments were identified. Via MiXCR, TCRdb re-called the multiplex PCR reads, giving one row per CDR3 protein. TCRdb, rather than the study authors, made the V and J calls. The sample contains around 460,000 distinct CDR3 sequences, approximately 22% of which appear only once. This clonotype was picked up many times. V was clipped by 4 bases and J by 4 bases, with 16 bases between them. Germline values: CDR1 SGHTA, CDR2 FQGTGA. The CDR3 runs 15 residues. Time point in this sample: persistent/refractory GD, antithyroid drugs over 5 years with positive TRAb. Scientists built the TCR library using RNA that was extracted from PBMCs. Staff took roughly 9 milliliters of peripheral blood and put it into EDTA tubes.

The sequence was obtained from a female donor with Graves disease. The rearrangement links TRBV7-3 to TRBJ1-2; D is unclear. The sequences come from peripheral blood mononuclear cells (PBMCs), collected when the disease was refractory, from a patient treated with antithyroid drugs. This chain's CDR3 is CASSSDFTPLYGYTF. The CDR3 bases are TGTGCCAGCAGCTCGGACTTCACCCCTCTCTATGGCTACACCTTC.